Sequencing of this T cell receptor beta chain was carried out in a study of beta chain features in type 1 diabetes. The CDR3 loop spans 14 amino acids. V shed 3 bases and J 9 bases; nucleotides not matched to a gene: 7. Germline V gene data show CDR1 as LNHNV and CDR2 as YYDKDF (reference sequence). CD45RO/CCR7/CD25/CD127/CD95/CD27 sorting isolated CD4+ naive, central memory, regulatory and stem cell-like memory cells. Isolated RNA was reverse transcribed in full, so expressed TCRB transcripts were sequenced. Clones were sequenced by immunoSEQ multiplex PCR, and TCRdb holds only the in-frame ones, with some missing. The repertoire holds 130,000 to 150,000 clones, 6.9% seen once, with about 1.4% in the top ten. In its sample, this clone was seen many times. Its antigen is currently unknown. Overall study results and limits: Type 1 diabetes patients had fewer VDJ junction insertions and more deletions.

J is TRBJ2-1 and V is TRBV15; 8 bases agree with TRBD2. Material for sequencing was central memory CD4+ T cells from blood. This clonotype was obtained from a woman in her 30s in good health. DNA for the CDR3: TGTGCCACCAGCAGGGGACTAGGGGGGAGTGAGCAGTTCTTC. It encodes CATSRGLGGSEQFF.